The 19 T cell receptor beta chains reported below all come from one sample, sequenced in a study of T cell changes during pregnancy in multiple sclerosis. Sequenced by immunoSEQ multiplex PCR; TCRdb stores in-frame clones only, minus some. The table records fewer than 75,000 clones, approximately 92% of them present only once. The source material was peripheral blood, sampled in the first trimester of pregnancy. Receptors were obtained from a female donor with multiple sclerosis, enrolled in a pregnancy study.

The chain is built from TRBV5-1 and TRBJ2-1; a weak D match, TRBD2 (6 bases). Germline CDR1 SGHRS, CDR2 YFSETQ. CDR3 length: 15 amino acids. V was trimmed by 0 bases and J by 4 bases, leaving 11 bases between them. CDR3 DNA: TGCGCCAGCAGCTTGGAGTCCAGCGGGTACAATGAGCAGTTCTTC. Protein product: CASSLESSGYNEQFF.

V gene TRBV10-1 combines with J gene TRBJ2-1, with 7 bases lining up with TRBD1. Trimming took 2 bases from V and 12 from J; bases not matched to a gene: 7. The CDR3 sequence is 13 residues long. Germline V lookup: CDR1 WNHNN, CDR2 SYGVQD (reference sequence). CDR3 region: CASSEAGGGRQFF. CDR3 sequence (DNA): TGCGCCAGCAGTGAGGCAGGGGGTGGAAGGCAGTTCTTC.

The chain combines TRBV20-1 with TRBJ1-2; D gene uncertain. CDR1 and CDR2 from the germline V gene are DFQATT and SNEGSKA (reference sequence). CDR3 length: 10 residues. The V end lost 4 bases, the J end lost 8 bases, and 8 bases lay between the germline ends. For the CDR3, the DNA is TGCAGTGCTATAACGGTGGGCTACACCTTC. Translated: CSAITVGYTF.

The DNA of the CDR3 is TGTGCCAGCAGCCAACCTACAGGGACTGAAGCTTTCTTT. This codes for CASSQPTGTEAFF. The gene calls are TRBV7-6 and TRBJ1-1, with D perhaps matching TRBD1 (6 bases). Deletions cut 5 bases from V and 5 bases from J, with 12 bases between. This CDR3 comprises 13 residues. Germline CDR1 reads SGHVS; CDR2 reads FNYEAQ.

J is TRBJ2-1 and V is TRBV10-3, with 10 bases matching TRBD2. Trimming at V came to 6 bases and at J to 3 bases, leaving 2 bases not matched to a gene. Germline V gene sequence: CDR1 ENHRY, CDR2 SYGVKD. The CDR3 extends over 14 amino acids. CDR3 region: CAISLAGDYNEQFF. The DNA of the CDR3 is TGTGCCATCAGCCTAGCGGGAGACTACAATGAGCAGTTCTTC.

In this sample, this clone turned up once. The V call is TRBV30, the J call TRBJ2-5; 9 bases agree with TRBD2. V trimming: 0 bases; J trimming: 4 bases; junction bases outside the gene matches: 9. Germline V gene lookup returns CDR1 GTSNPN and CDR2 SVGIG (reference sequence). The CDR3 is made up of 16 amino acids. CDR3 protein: CAWSVRAGGAPETQYF. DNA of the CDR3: TGTGCCTGGAGTGTAAGGGCGGGAGGGGCCCCAGAGACCCAGTACTTC.

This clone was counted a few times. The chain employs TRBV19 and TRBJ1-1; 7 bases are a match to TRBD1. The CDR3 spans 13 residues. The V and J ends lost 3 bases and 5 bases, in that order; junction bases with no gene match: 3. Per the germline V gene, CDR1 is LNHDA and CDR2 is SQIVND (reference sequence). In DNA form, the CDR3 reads TGTGCCAGTAGTATTGACAGGGAGACTGAAGCTTTCTTT. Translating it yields CASSIDRETEAFF. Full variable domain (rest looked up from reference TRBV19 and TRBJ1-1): DGGITQSPKYLFRKEGQNVTLSCEQNLNHDAMYWYRQDPGQGLRLIYYSQIVNDFQKGDIAEGYSVSREKKESFPLTVTSAQKNPTAFYLCASSIDRETEAFFGQGTRLTVV.

Written as DNA, the CDR3 is TGTGCCAGCAGTGTAAATACCGGGACAGCGTATAGCAATCAGCCCCAGCATTTT. This codes for CASSVNTGTAYSNQPQHF. The J gene is TRBJ1-5, the V gene TRBV2; 7 nucleotides match TRBD1. V shed 4 bases, J shed 0 bases, and the junction held 12 bases outside the gene matches. The germline V gene encodes CDR1 SNHLY and CDR2 FYNNEI. The CDR3 consists of 18 residues.

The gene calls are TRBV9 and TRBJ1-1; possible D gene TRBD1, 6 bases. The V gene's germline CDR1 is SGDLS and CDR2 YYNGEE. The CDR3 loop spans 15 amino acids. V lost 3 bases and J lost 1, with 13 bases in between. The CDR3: CASSAVGGENTEAFF. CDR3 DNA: TGTGCCAGCAGCGCCGTAGGGGGGGAGAACACTGAAGCTTTCTTT. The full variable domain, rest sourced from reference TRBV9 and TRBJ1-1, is DSGVTQTPKHLITATGQRVTLRCSPRSGDLSVYWYQQSLDQGLQFLIQYYNGEERAKGNILERFSAQQFPDLHSELNLSSLELGDSALYFCASSAVGGENTEAFFGQGTRLTVV.

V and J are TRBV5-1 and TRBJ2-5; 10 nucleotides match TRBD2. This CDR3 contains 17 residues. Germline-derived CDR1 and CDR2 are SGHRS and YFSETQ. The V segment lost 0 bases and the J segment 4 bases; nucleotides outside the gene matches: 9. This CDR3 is CASSLASGRALGETQYF. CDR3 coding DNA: TGCGCCAGCAGCTTGGCCAGCGGGAGGGCTCTTGGAGAGACCCAGTACTTC.

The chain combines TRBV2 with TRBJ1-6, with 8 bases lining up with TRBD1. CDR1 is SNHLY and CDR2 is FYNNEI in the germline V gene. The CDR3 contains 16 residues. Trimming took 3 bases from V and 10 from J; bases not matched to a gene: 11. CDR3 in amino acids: CASSDRTGTPGSPLHF. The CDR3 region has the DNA TGTGCCAGCAGTGACCGGACAGGGACTCCTGGATCACCCCTCCACTTT. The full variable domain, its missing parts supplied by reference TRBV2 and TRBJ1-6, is EPEVTQTPSHQVTQMGQEVILRCVPISNHLYFYWYRQILGQKVEFLVSFYNNEISEKSEIFDDQFSVERPDGSNFTLKIRSTKLEDSAMYFCASSDRTGTPGSPLHFGNGTRLTVT.

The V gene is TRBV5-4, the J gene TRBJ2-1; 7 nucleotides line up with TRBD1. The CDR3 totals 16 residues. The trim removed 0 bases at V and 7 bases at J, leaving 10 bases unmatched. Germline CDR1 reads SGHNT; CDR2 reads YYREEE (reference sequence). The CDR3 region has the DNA TGTGCCAGCAGCTTGGAAGCTACAGGGGCAAAGAATGAGCAGTTCTTC. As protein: CASSLEATGAKNEQFF.

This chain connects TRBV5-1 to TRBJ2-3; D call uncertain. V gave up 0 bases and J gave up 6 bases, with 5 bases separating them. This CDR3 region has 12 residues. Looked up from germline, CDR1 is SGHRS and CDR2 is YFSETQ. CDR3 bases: TGCGCCAGCAGCTTGGAACTCGATACGCAGTATTTT. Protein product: CASSLELDTQYF. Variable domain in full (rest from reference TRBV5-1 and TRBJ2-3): KAGVTQTPRYLIKTRGQQVTLSCSPISGHRSVSWYQQTPGQGLQFLFEYFSETQRNKGNFPGRFSGRQFSNSRSEMNVSTLELGDSALYLCASSLELDTQYFGPGTRLTVL.

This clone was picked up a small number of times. This CDR3 reads CAISDGNKGGRLYGYTF. CDR3 bases: TGTGCCATCAGTGACGGGAATAAGGGAGGGAGACTCTATGGCTACACCTTC. The V gene is TRBV10-3, the J gene TRBJ1-2; D unclear. V was shortened by 3 bases and J by 4 bases, with 21 bases between the two germline ends. The CDR3 length is 17 residues. Germline CDR1 is ENHRY and CDR2 is SYGVKD.

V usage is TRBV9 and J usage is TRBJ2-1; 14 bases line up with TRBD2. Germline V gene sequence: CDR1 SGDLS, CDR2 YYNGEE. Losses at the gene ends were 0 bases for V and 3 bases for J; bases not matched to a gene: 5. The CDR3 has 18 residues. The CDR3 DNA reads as TGTGCCAGCAGCGTAGGACTAGCGGGGGGGCCGGGCTACAATGAGCAGTTCTTC. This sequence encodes CASSVGLAGGPGYNEQFF.

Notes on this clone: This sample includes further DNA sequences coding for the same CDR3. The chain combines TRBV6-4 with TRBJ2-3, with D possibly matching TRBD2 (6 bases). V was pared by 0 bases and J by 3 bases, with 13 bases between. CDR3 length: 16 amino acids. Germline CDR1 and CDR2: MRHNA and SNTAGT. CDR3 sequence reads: CASSDSTSGGTDTQYF. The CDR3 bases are TGTGCCAGCAGTGACTCGACTAGTGGAGGAACAGATACGCAGTATTTT.

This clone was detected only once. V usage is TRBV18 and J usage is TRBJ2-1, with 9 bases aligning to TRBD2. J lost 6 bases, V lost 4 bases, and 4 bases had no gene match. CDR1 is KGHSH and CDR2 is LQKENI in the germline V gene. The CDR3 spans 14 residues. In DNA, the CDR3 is TGTGCCAGCTCACGCGGGGGGGCCCTCAATGAGCAGTTCTTC. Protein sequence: CASSRGGALNEQFF.

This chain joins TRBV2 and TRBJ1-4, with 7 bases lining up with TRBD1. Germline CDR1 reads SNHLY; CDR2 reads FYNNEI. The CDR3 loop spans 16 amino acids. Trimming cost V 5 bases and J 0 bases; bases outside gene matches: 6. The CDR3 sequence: CASSNRGVPTNEKLFF. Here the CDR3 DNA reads TGTGCCAGCAGTAACAGGGGCGTTCCAACTAATGAAAAACTGTTTTTT.

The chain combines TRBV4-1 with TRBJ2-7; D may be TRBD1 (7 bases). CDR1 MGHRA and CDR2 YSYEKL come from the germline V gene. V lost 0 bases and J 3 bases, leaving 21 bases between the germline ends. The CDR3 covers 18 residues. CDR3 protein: CASSQDPRGTARIYEQYF. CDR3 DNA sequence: TGCGCCAGCAGCCAAGATCCACGCGGGACAGCAAGAATCTACGAGCAGTACTTC.